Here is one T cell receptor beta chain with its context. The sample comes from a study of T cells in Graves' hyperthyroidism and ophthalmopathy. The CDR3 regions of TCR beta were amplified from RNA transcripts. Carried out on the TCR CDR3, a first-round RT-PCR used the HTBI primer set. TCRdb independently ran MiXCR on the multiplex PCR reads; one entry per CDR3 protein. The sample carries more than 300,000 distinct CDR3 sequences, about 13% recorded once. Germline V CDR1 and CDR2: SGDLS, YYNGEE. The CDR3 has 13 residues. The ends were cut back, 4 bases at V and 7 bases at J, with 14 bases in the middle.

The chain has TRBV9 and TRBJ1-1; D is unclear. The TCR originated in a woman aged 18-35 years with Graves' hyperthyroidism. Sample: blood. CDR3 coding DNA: TGTGCCAGCAGCCCCCCCTTTGGGCATGAAGCTTTCTTT. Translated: CASSPPFGHEAFF. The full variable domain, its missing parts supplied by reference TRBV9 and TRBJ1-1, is DSGVTQTPKHLITATGQRVTLRCSPRSGDLSVYWYQQSLDQGLQFLIQYYNGEERAKGNILERFSAQQFPDLHSELNLSSLELGDSALYFCASSPPFGHEAFFGQGTRLTVV.